This TCR beta chain was recorded in a study of spatial heterogeneity in lung cancer. MiXCR, applied by TCRdb to the 5' RACE reads, yields one record per CDR3 protein. Of fewer than 65,000 distinct CDR3 sequences listed, roughly 6.6% are singletons. In this sample, this clonotype turned up many times. Trimming at V came to 5 bases and at J to 5 bases, leaving 7 bases not matched to a gene. The CDR3 has 15 residues. Germline CDR1 reads SGHTA; CDR2 reads FQGNSA. Time point meaning: sample taken at primary tumor resection. Whole RNA, which was extracted from tumor, nontumor lung tissue or frozen PBMC, was sequenced without any cell sorting.

The chain links TRBV7-2 to TRBJ2-3; 10 nucleotides line up with TRBD2. The source was PBMCs, collected at surgery. The TCR comes from a female donor with early-stage non-small cell lung cancer. CDR3 sequence: CASSRTSGGLDTQYF. CDR3 DNA: TGTGCCAGCAGCAGGACTAGCGGAGGGCTAGATACGCAGTATTTT.